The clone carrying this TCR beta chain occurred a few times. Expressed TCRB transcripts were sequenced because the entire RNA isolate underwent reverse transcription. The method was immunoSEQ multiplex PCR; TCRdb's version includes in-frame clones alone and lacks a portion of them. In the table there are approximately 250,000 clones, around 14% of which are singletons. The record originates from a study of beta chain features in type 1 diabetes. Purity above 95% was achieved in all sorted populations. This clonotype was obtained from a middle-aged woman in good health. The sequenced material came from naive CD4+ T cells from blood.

CDR3 nucleotides: TGTGCCAGCAGCCAAACAGGGGCGTATGAAAAACTGTTTTTT. The encoded protein is CASSQTGAYEKLFF. V and J are TRBV5-6 and TRBJ1-4, with 7 bases fitting TRBD1. With 4 bases clipped from V and 6 bases from J, the junction kept 6 bases outside the gene matches. Germline CDR1 and CDR2: SGHDT and YYEEEE. The CDR3 is 14 amino acids.